Each of the 27 T cell receptor beta chains below was sequenced from the same sample in a study of blood T cell repertoires in COVID-19. The method was immunoSEQ multiplex PCR; TCRdb's version includes in-frame clones alone and lacks a portion of them. The sample includes about 62,000 clones, roughly 92% of them seen just once. The source material was peripheral blood. The receptors stem from a human donor in a cohort sampled during active COVID-19.

The chain is built from TRBV4-1 and TRBJ2-7, with TRBD2 identical over 7 bases. From germline, CDR1 is MGHRA and CDR2 YSYEKL. This CDR3 is 17 amino acids long. The V and J ends lost 10 bases and 4 bases, in that order; junction bases with no gene match: 22. CDR3 residues: CAIPAKPHVGGCYEQYF. The CDR3 nucleotides read TGCGCCATTCCTGCAAAACCCCACGTGGGGGGGTGTTACGAGCAGTACTTC.

The genes are TRBV30 and TRBJ2-7; 7 nucleotides match TRBD2. The CDR3 is 13 amino acids. In germline, CDR1 is GTSNPN, CDR2 SVGIG (reference sequence). V dropped 5 bases and J dropped 5; count of bases not matched to a gene: 9. The CDR3 is CAWGPGLINEQYF. DNA for the CDR3: TGTGCCTGGGGTCCGGGACTAATAAACGAGCAGTACTTC.

This clone was found once. The chain combines TRBV5-5 with TRBJ1-4; D is possibly TRBD1 (5 bases). Per germline, CDR1 SGHKS and CDR2 YYEKEE (reference sequence). The CDR3 length is 14 residues. With 4 bases removed from V and 10 bases from J, the gap between germline ends came to 17 bases. CDR3 region: CASSTDSGWGKLFF. The DNA for the CDR3 is TGTGCCAGCAGCACAGATTCAGGGTGGGGAAAACTGTTTTTT.

The CDR3, as DNA: TGTGCCAGCAGCGCCCTACCCGGGACTAGCGGGATAGGCGAGCAGTACTTC. The encoded protein is CASSALPGTSGIGEQYF. V is TRBV7-6 and J is TRBJ2-7; 13 nucleotides align to TRBD2. Germline V gene data show CDR1 as SGHVS and CDR2 as FNYEAQ. There are 17 residues in the CDR3. Trimming removed 5 bases from V and 6 bases from J; junction bases left unmatched: 13.

The V call is TRBV5-6, the J call TRBJ1-2, with D possibly TRBD1 on 6 matching bases. Per the germline V gene, CDR1 is SGHDT and CDR2 is YYEEEE. The germline V and J ends were trimmed by 7 bases and 8 bases, with 24 bases remaining between them. The CDR3 extends over 15 amino acids. The CDR3 nucleotides are TGTGCCAGCGAACTCCTTGGACAGCATATTCGGGGCTACACCTTC. It codes for CASELLGQHIRGYTF.

V and J are TRBV3-1 (or the pseudogene TRBV3-2) and TRBJ2-2, with 10 bases that match TRBD2. Per germline, CDR1 LGHDT and CDR2 YNNKEL (reference sequence). The CDR3 is 18 residues long. J gave up 4 bases and V 6 bases, and 14 bases lay outside the gene matches. CDR3 nucleotide sequence: TGTGCCAGCAGTTTAGTGCCTAGCGGGAGTATATTCACCGGGGAGCTGTTTTTT. Translated, it gives CASSLVPSGSIFTGELFF.

The chain uses TRBV25-1 and TRBJ1-6; no clear D. CDR1 is MGHDK, CDR2 SYGVNS, per germline. The CDR3 totals 14 residues. Trimming pared 6 bases from V and 2 bases from J, leaving 8 bases between. The CDR3 nucleotides read TGTGCCAGCAGGGCCGGGACCTATAATTCACCCCTCCACTTT. This translates into CASRAGTYNSPLHF.

The chain is built from TRBV3-1 (or the pseudogene TRBV3-2) and TRBJ1-6; D is possibly TRBD1 (6 bases). The CDR3 has 14 residues. Trimming removed 3 bases from V and 6 bases from J, with 9 bases in between. The V gene's germline CDR1 is LGHDT and CDR2 YNNKEL (reference sequence). In nucleotides, the CDR3 is TGTGCCAGCAGCCAGACAGGCACTAATTCACCCCTCCACTTT. Translating gives CASSQTGTNSPLHF.

Here the CDR3 reads CASSYRDRDYNEQFF. Here the CDR3 DNA reads TGTGCCAGCAGTTACCGGGACAGAGATTACAATGAGCAGTTCTTC. The chain combines TRBV6-2 or TRBV6-3 with TRBJ2-1; 7 nucleotides agree with TRBD1. V was clipped by 2 bases and J by 4 bases; unmatched bases: 5. CDR1 MNHEY and CDR2 SVGEGT come from the germline V gene. CDR3 size: 15 residues.

This chain links TRBV28 with TRBJ2-3; D ambiguous. With 6 bases removed from V and 5 bases from J, the gap between germline ends came to 21 bases. Germline V CDR1 and CDR2: MDHEN, SYDVKM. This CDR3 spans 16 amino acids. CDR3 nucleotide sequence: TGTGCCAGCAGGCCCTCCCTCGTAGGAGCTGGAGATACGCAGTATTTT. This gives the protein CASRPSLVGAGDTQYF.

The genes are TRBV30 and TRBJ2-3, with 7 bases fitting TRBD1. This CDR3 is 14 amino acids long. Germline values: CDR1 GTSNPN, CDR2 SVGIG (reference sequence). Trimming took 5 bases from V and 6 from J; bases not matched to a gene: 11. The CDR3 spells CAWGKGGGLDTQYF. The CDR3 nucleotides read TGTGCCTGGGGAAAAGGGGGCGGGTTGGATACGCAGTATTTT.

V and J are TRBV7-2 and TRBJ2-7, with 9 bases identical to TRBD1. Losses at the gene ends were 5 bases for V and 4 bases for J; bases not matched to a gene: 6. Germline V gene sequence: CDR1 SGHTA, CDR2 FQGNSA. The CDR3 extends over 14 amino acids. Written as DNA, the CDR3 is TGTGCCAGCAGCCCCGGGACAGGGATGTACGAGCAGTACTTC. It yields the protein CASSPGTGMYEQYF.

This chain uses TRBV28 with TRBJ2-3; 13 nucleotides align to TRBD2. Germline CDR1 and CDR2: MDHEN and SYDVKM. The V segment lost 4 bases and the J segment 5 bases; nucleotides outside the gene matches: 0. The CDR3 is made up of 14 amino acids. The CDR3 loop reads CASSWTSGGDTQYF. CDR3 nucleotide sequence: TGTGCCAGCAGTTGGACTAGCGGGGGAGATACGCAGTATTTT.

V and J are TRBV3-1 (or the pseudogene TRBV3-2) and TRBJ1-2, with unresolved D. Germline CDR1 and CDR2: LGHDT and YNNKEL (reference sequence). Trimming left V 4 bases short and J 4 bases short, with 10 bases between. The CDR3 is 13 residues long. CDR3: CASSPRSFYGYTF. The CDR3 nucleotides are TGTGCCAGCAGCCCTCGGTCCTTCTATGGCTACACCTTC.

V gene TRBV3-1 (or the pseudogene TRBV3-2) combines with J gene TRBJ1-2, with D unclear. Germline V CDR1 and CDR2: LGHDT, YNNKEL (reference sequence). V was trimmed by 0 bases and J by 4 bases, leaving 18 bases between them. The CDR3 is 17 amino acids. The CDR3, as DNA: TGTGCCAGCAGCCAAGATCATCTCCTTACAACCCCCTATGGCTACACCTTC. It translates to CASSQDHLLTTPYGYTF.

V and J are TRBV3-1 (or the pseudogene TRBV3-2) and TRBJ2-5; TRBD2 matches at 8 bases. After removal of 2 bases from V and 5 bases from J, the junction contained 7 bases not matched to a gene. The germline CDR1 and CDR2 sequences are LGHDT and YNNKEL (reference sequence). The CDR3 length is 15 residues. The CDR3 nucleotides read TGTGCCAGCAGCCAAACCGGGACTAGTGGCGAGACCCAGTACTTC. Translation: CASSQTGTSGETQYF.

This clone was recorded a few times. The chain recombines TRBV7-3 with TRBJ1-1; 8 positions match TRBD1. The ends lost 2 bases at V and 1 base at J; junction bases unmatched: 0. The CDR3 spans 14 residues. Germline-derived CDR1 and CDR2 are SGHTA and FQGTGA. CDR3 in DNA: TGTGCCAGCAGCTTAGGACAGGGGAACACTGAAGCTTTCTTT. It specifies CASSLGQGNTEAFF.

The chain is built from TRBV11-2 and TRBJ2-3, with 8 bases aligning to TRBD2. The CDR3 loop spans 15 amino acids. The V gene end was trimmed by 5 bases and the J gene end by 0 bases; junction bases not matched to a gene: 4. Germline V gives CDR1 SGHAT, CDR2 FQNNGV. The CDR3 DNA reads TGTGCCAGCAGCCCCAGCGGGGGAAGCACAGATACGCAGTATTTT. Residues: CASSPSGGSTDTQYF.

The gene calls are TRBV7-9 and TRBJ2-7, with TRBD2 matching 16 bases. The germline V gene has CDR1 SEHNR and CDR2 FQNEAQ (reference sequence). The CDR3 loop spans 17 amino acids. V lost 3 bases to trimming and J lost 4 bases; unmatched junction nucleotides: 6. The DNA of the CDR3 is TGTGCCAGCAGCTTCGGGACTAGCGGGGGGGCGGAATACGAGCAGTACTTC. Translated, it gives CASSFGTSGGAEYEQYF.

The V call is TRBV4-1, the J call TRBJ1-2; no clear D gene. CDR3 length equals 18 residues. V lost 3 bases and J 8 bases, leaving 28 bases between the germline ends. Germline V gene lookup returns CDR1 MGHRA and CDR2 YSYEKL. CDR3 nucleotide sequence: TGCGCCAGCAGCCATTTTTATTCCATGGAAACCCCCCTAGAGGGCTACACCTTC. Residues: CASSHFYSMETPLEGYTF.

This clone was seen a handful of times. The CDR3, as DNA: TGTGCCAGCAGCAGGGAAGGCCAAAAGACTCAGCCCCAGCATTTT. It specifies CASSREGQKTQPQHF. V usage is TRBV2 and J usage is TRBJ1-5, with a tentative D call TRBD1 (5 bases). This CDR3 has 15 amino acids. V was pared by 6 bases and J by 6 bases, with 18 bases between. The germline CDR1 and CDR2 sequences are SNHLY and FYNNEI.

V and J are TRBV5-4 and TRBJ2-5; 13 bases line up with TRBD2. The CDR3 is made up of 15 amino acids. Trimming took 4 bases from V and 5 from J; bases not matched to a gene: 5. Germline lookup yields CDR1 SGHNT and CDR2 YYREEE (reference sequence). CDR3 region: CASSPGLAGVETQYF. DNA of the CDR3: TGTGCCAGCAGCCCAGGACTAGCGGGGGTGGAGACCCAGTACTTC.

This clone was counted a few times. V gene TRBV7-3 combines with J gene TRBJ2-7; 10 bases map to TRBD2. Germline values: CDR1 SGHTA, CDR2 FQGTGA. Trimming cost V 2 bases and J 0 bases; bases outside gene matches: 1. The CDR3 spans 15 residues. CDR3: CASSLLAGDSYEQYF. The CDR3 coding sequence is TGTGCCAGCAGCTTACTAGCGGGAGACTCCTACGAGCAGTACTTC.

This clone has only one observation. The V call is TRBV7-2, the J call TRBJ1-1; D gene ambiguous. V was pared by 3 bases and J by 0 bases, with 2 bases between. Per germline, CDR1 SGHTA and CDR2 FQGNSA. The CDR3 contains 12 residues. The CDR3, as DNA: TGTGCCAGCAGCTTCATGAACACTGAAGCTTTCTTT. Translating gives CASSFMNTEAFF.

The genes are TRBV3-1 (or the pseudogene TRBV3-2) and TRBJ2-3; 11 nucleotides agree with TRBD2. Unmatched junction bases numbered 5, after V lost 5 bases and J lost 4 bases. From germline, CDR1 is LGHDT and CDR2 YNNKEL (reference sequence). This CDR3 region has 15 residues. Written as DNA, the CDR3 is TGTGCCAGCAGCTTAGCGGGAGGGCCTTCAGATACGCAGTATTTT. Its protein is CASSLAGGPSDTQYF.

V is TRBV4-3 and J is TRBJ2-1; possibly TRBD2 for D (6 bases). Germline V gene lookup returns CDR1 LGHNA and CDR2 YSLEER. Trimming took 0 bases from V and 6 from J, leaving 18 bases between them. The CDR3 contains 17 residues. The CDR3 loop reads CASSQDELGGTRNEQFF. CDR3 sequence (DNA): TGCGCCAGCAGCCAAGATGAATTAGGCGGGACCCGCAATGAGCAGTTCTTC.

The chain has TRBV15 and TRBJ2-7; 8 bases are a match to TRBD2. Per germline, CDR1 LNHNV and CDR2 YYDKDF (reference sequence). V was pared by 1 base and J by 0 bases, with 5 bases of the junction left unmatched. The CDR3 covers 16 residues. CDR3 protein: CATSRAGGPSSYEQYF. CDR3 nucleotide sequence: TGTGCCACCAGCAGAGCGGGGGGGCCGAGCTCCTACGAGCAGTACTTC.